This is a list of T cell receptor beta chains from one sample in a study of Ad26.COV2.S vaccination and SARS-CoV-2 variants. The method was immunoSEQ multiplex PCR; TCRdb's version includes in-frame clones alone and lacks a portion of them. The table lists about 500,000 clones, roughly nine tenths of them singletons, with 1.5% to 2% in the top ten. This material consisted of peripheral blood, taken in a trial of Ad26.COV2.S vaccine versus placebo. The receptors were sampled from a person aged 18-60 years who received the Ad26.COV2.S COVID-19 vaccine or a placebo. CDR3s include the opening cysteine and the closing phenylalanine or tryptophan. The D gene is left open where the match is weak.

D	V	J	DNA	CDR3
TRBD2	TRBV5-4	TRBJ2-2	TGTGCCAGCAGCTTCCTAGCGGGAGCCGGGGAGCTGTTTTTT	CASSFLAGAGELFF
-	TRBV4-1	TRBJ2-2	TGCGCCAGCAGCCAAGACTTTGCGAGCGCTGAGTCCGGGGAGCTGTTTTTT	CASSQDFASAESGELFF
TRBD2	TRBV9	TRBJ2-3	TGTGCCAGCAGCGTATCTAGCGGGTACACAGATACGCAGTATTTT	CASSVSSGYTDTQYF
-	TRBV27	TRBJ2-3	TGTGCCAGCGGGAAACAGGTTAGCACAGATACGCAGTATTTT	CASGKQVSTDTQYF
-	TRBV7-8	TRBJ1-5	TGTGCCAGCAGCTATTCAAAGGGACGTTATAGCAATCAGCCCCAGCATTTT	CASSYSKGRYSNQPQHF
-	TRBV15	TRBJ1-1	TGTGCCACCAGCAGCGGAGGTCGGACTGAAGCTTTCTTT	CATSSGGRTEAFF
-	TRBV6-1	TRBJ1-2	TGTGCCAGCAGGCCCGCCGGGGCGGAGTATGGCTACACCTTC	CASRPAGAEYGYTF
-	TRBV19	TRBJ1-1	TGTGCCACCAGTCCCGGGGGGACTGAAGCTTTCTTT	CATSPGGTEAFF
TRBD1	TRBV7-3	TRBJ2-6	TGTGCCAGCAGCTTAGGGACAGGGGCCTTTGGGGCCAACGTCCTGACTTTC	CASSLGTGAFGANVLTF
-	TRBV4-3	TRBJ2-1	TGCGCCAGCAGCCACTATGCAGGCGAGCAGTTCTTC	CASSHYAGEQFF
-	TRBV7-9	TRBJ1-5	TGTGCCAGCAGCTTAGCGCTTGGTCAGCCCCAGCATTTT	CASSLALGQPQHF
TRBD2	TRBV7-2	TRBJ2-1	TGTGCCAGCAGCTTAGTCGGGACTAGCGGGGGGGCCTACAATGAGCAGTTCTTC	CASSLVGTSGGAYNEQFF
-	TRBV29-1	TRBJ1-1	TGCAGCGTTGACCTTGGGGTGAACACTGAAGCTTTCTTT	CSVDLGVNTEAFF
TRBD1	TRBV5-1	TRBJ1-2	TGCGCCAGCAGCCCGGGACAGCCCACGGCCTATGGCTACACCTTC	CASSPGQPTAYGYTF
-	TRBV6-5	TRBJ1-1	TGTGCCAGCAGTTACTCCCGGGACACACTAGAAGCTTTCTTT	CASSYSRDTLEAFF
TRBD1	TRBV9	TRBJ1-6	TGTGCCAGCAGCGCCGACGGGACAGGGAATTCACCCCTCCACTTT	CASSADGTGNSPLHF
TRBD1	TRBV7-8	TRBJ1-5	TGTGCCAGCAGCCGGGACAGAACTAGCAATCAGCCCCAGCATTTT	CASSRDRTSNQPQHF
-	TRBV27	TRBJ1-5	TGTGCCAGCAGTTATGGCGGTGGGAATCAGCCCCAGCATTTT	CASSYGGGNQPQHF